This T cell receptor (beta chain) was identified during a study of blood T cell repertoires in COVID-19. Overall study: T cells, B-cell-depleted T cells, or PBMCs supplied cDNA or gDNA.

Data came from immunoSEQ multiplex PCR; TCRdb stores just in-frame clones and leaves some out. This sample has 330,000 or so clones, with about 90% found just once. Recovered participants had two consecutive negative NP/OP PCR tests, healthcare professional clearance, or symptom resolution. This sequence originates from a woman in her twenties or thirties who had recovered from COVID-19. Sequencing was performed on PBMCs or T cells enriched from blood (not recorded which).

CDR3 in amino acids: CASSPGQYNEQFF. The CDR3 DNA reads as TGTGCCAGCAGCCCCGGACAGTACAATGAGCAGTTCTTC. V and J are TRBV7-9 and TRBJ2-1, with D maybe TRBD1 (6 bases). The CDR3 runs to 13 residues. Germline values: CDR1 SEHNR, CDR2 FQNEAQ (reference sequence). The V end was cut by 5 bases, the J end by 4 bases, with 9 bases between.